These 18 T cell receptor beta chains came from one sample sequenced in a study of blood T cell repertoires in COVID-19. Measured with immunoSEQ multiplex PCR; TCRdb has only the in-frame clones, and not every one. Of about 270,000 clones listed, 70% to 85% are singletons. Sequenced: peripheral blood. The source of these receptors is a human donor with COVID-19, enrolled during active disease. The donor label of this sample is uncertain.

The gene calls are TRBV12-3 or TRBV12-4 and TRBJ2-7; D is possibly TRBD2 (5 bases). There are 13 residues in the CDR3. V lost 1 base and J lost 5, with 9 bases in between. CDR3 sequence (DNA): TGTGCCAGCAGTTTAGTTCGGGGAAACGAGCAGTACTTC. Protein product: CASSLVRGNEQYF.

This rearrangement joins TRBV7-3 to TRBJ1-1; TRBD1 is a possible D gene (6 bases). The CDR3 spans 15 residues. Germline CDR1 SGHTA, CDR2 FQGTGA. Between the trimmed V and J ends, which lost 1 base and 1 base, there was a span of 10 bases. The CDR3 loop reads CASSLNSDRNTEAFF. CDR3 nucleotide sequence: TGTGCCAGCAGCTTAAATTCGGACAGGAACACTGAAGCTTTCTTT.

This clone has a handful of counts. The chain employs TRBV5-6 and TRBJ1-5; 9 positions match TRBD1. CDR3 length equals 17 residues. J was trimmed by 1 base and V by 2 bases; bases with no gene match: 7. Germline V gene data show CDR1 as SGHDT and CDR2 as YYEEEE. CDR3: CASSFNHDRGSNQPQHF. The CDR3 DNA is TGTGCCAGCAGCTTTAATCACGACAGGGGGAGCAATCAGCCCCAGCATTTT.

V is TRBV19 and J is TRBJ1-4; D ambiguous. Germline lookup yields CDR1 LNHDA and CDR2 SQIVND (reference sequence). The CDR3 consists of 15 residues. V lost 3 bases and J lost 0, with 8 bases in between. This chain's CDR3 is CASSIMAATNEKLFF. The CDR3 DNA follows: TGTGCCAGTAGTATTATGGCCGCAACTAATGAAAAACTGTTTTTT.

V is TRBV28 and J is TRBJ1-1; 8 bases agree with TRBD1. The CDR3 totals 16 residues. Germline V gives CDR1 MDHEN, CDR2 SYDVKM. The V and J ends lost 6 bases and 0 bases, in that order; junction bases with no gene match: 9. The CDR3 sequence is CASSYDRGRVNTEAFF. In DNA form, the CDR3 reads TGTGCCAGCAGCTACGACAGGGGCCGAGTGAACACTGAAGCTTTCTTT.

The chain is built from TRBV9 and TRBJ1-3; no reliable D call. CDR3 length: 16 amino acids. Trimming took 0 bases from V and 8 from J, leaving 18 bases between them. Germline lookup yields CDR1 SGDLS and CDR2 YYNGEE. The CDR3 DNA follows: TGTGCCAGCAGCGTAGGTCCCGACATGGAGGCAGACACCATATATTTT. Amino acid sequence: CASSVGPDMEADTIYF. The whole variable domain, filled in from reference TRBV9 and TRBJ1-3, reads DSGVTQTPKHLITATGQRVTLRCSPRSGDLSVYWYQQSLDQGLQFLIQYYNGEERAKGNILERFSAQQFPDLHSELNLSSLELGDSALYFCASSVGPDMEADTIYFGEGSWLTVV.

For this clone: One end of the junction does not line up with germline, which may come from a read error. The V gene is TRBV7-7, the J gene TRBJ2-1; the match to TRBD2 covers 12 bases. CDR3 length equals 15 residues. CDR1 and CDR2 from the germline V gene are SSHAT and FNYEAQ (reference sequence). CDR3 DNA sequence: TGTGCTAGCAGCCCGGGACTAGCGGGCTCCAATGAGCAGTTCTTC. This encodes CASSPGLAGSNEQFF.

The CDR3 DNA is TGTGCCAGCAGCTTGGGGGTCCGGGGGTATTCACCCCTCCACTTT. This codes for CASSLGVRGYSPLHF. V usage is TRBV5-6 and J usage is TRBJ1-6; D perhaps matches TRBD1 (5 bases). This CDR3 has 15 amino acids. Germline V gives CDR1 SGHDT, CDR2 YYEEEE. The V end was cut by 0 bases, the J end by 8 bases, with 12 bases between. Full variable domain (rest looked up from reference TRBV5-6 and TRBJ1-6): DAGVTQSPTHLIKTRGQQVTLRCSPKSGHDTVSWYQQALGQGPQFIFQYYEEEERQRGNFPDRFSGHQFPNYSSELNVNALLLGDSALYLCASSLGVRGYSPLHFGNGTRLTVT.

V gene TRBV2 combines with J gene TRBJ2-3; the match to TRBD2 covers 11 bases. Germline trimming cut 5 bases from V and 0 bases from J; bases unmatched to any gene: 4. Germline V gives CDR1 SNHLY, CDR2 FYNNEI. The CDR3 contains 16 residues. In nucleotides, the CDR3 is TGTGCCAGCAGTCAGGGACTAGCGGCGAGCACAGATACGCAGTATTTT. This codes for CASSQGLAASTDTQYF.

The table lists this clone with a count of one. This rearrangement joins TRBV7-2 to TRBJ2-7, with 9 bases identical to TRBD2. This CDR3 contains 15 residues. In germline, CDR1 is SGHTA, CDR2 FQGNSA. Unmatched junction bases numbered 2, after V lost 1 base and J lost 1 base. In DNA, the CDR3 is TGTGCCAGCAGCTTAGGACTAGCGGCATCCTACGAGCAGTACTTC. Amino acid sequence: CASSLGLAASYEQYF.

The chain recombines TRBV4-3 with TRBJ2-7; 8 bases match TRBD1. CDR1 and CDR2 (germline): LGHNA, YSLEER. The CDR3 runs 14 residues. V shed 1 base and J 4 bases; nucleotides not matched to a gene: 3. The CDR3 sequence is CASSQGTGRYEQYF. The CDR3 DNA sequence: TGCGCCAGCAGCCAAGGGACAGGGAGGTACGAGCAGTACTTC.

The chain uses TRBV28 and TRBJ1-4; possible D gene TRBD1, 5 bases. This CDR3 comprises 13 residues. Looked up from germline, CDR1 is MDHEN and CDR2 is SYDVKM. The V and J ends lost 8 bases and 4 bases respectively, with 11 bases between them. The chain's CDR3 is CASLGLVNEKLFF. CDR3 DNA sequence: TGTGCCAGCTTGGGGCTTGTTAATGAAAAACTGTTTTTT.

The chain has TRBV25-1 and TRBJ1-2; a possible D gene is TRBD1 (6 bases). V gave up 2 bases and J gave up 3 bases, with 10 bases separating them. The CDR3 totals 14 residues. Per germline, CDR1 MGHDK and CDR2 SYGVNS. CDR3 loop: CASSETGQYYGYTF. The CDR3 DNA follows: TGTGCCAGCAGTGAAACCGGACAGTACTATGGCTACACCTTC.

Of note for this clone: Different DNA sequences within this sample yield the same CDR3. The rearrangement links TRBV7-2 to TRBJ2-7, with D perhaps TRBD2 (6 bases). There are 12 residues in the CDR3. Trimming removed 0 bases at V and 7 bases at J, with 7 bases between. Looked up from germline, CDR1 is SGHTA and CDR2 is FQGNSA. The CDR3 sequence: CASSLAGGEQYF. Here the CDR3 DNA reads TGTGCCAGCAGCTTAGCTGGAGGGGAGCAGTACTTC.

The chain has TRBV19 and TRBJ1-4; TRBD1 might be the D (6 bases). The V gene's germline CDR1 is LNHDA and CDR2 SQIVND (reference sequence). V gave up 9 bases and J gave up 3 bases, with 11 bases separating them. The CDR3 runs to 13 residues. Here the CDR3 DNA reads TGTGCCAGCACAGGGCTTGCTAATGAAAAACTGTTTTTT. Amino acid sequence: CASTGLANEKLFF.

The chain has TRBV5-1 and TRBJ2-7, with 9 bases aligning to TRBD1. CDR1 and CDR2 from the germline V gene are SGHRS and YFSETQ. The V gene end was trimmed by 4 bases and the J gene end by 5 bases; junction bases not matched to a gene: 13. The CDR3 runs to 16 residues. CDR3 sequence reads: CASSGNVVQGAHEQYF. The DNA of the CDR3 is TGCGCCAGCAGCGGGAACGTAGTACAGGGGGCCCACGAGCAGTACTTC.

This clone has only one observation. This chain links TRBV7-3 with TRBJ2-2; D is perhaps TRBD1 (6 bases). This CDR3 region has 15 residues. The V gene lost 4 bases and the J gene lost 6 bases, with 15 bases spanning the gap. CDR1 SGHTA and CDR2 FQGTGA come from the germline V gene. DNA for the CDR3: TGTGCCAGCAGCTCAATCCTAGGGGGAGCCGGGGAGCTGTTTTTT. Protein sequence: CASSSILGGAGELFF.

The chain carries TRBV5-1 and TRBJ1-6; TRBD1 is a possible D gene (5 bases). Per germline, CDR1 SGHRS and CDR2 YFSETQ. V lost 1 base, J lost 5 bases, and 13 bases lay in between. The CDR3 has 16 amino acids. The DNA of the CDR3 is TGCGCCAGCAGCTTGAATAGGGGCCCGCATAATTCACCCCTCCACTTT. Its protein product is CASSLNRGPHNSPLHF.